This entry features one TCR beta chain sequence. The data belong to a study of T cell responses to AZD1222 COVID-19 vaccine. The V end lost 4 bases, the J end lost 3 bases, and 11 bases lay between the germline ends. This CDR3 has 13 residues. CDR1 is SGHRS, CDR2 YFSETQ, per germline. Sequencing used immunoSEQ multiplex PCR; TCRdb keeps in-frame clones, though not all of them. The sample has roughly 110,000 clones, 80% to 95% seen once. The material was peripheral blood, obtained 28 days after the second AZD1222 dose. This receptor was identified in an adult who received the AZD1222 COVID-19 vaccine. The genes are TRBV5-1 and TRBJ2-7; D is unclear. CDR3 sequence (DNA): TGCGCCAGCAGCCATTCGGACGTCTACGAGCAGTACTTC. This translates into CASSHSDVYEQYF. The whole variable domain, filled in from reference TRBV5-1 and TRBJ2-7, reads KAGVTQTPRYLIKTRGQQVTLSCSPISGHRSVSWYQQTPGQGLQFLFEYFSETQRNKGNFPGRFSGRQFSNSRSEMNVSTLELGDSALYLCASSHSDVYEQYFGPGTRLTVT.